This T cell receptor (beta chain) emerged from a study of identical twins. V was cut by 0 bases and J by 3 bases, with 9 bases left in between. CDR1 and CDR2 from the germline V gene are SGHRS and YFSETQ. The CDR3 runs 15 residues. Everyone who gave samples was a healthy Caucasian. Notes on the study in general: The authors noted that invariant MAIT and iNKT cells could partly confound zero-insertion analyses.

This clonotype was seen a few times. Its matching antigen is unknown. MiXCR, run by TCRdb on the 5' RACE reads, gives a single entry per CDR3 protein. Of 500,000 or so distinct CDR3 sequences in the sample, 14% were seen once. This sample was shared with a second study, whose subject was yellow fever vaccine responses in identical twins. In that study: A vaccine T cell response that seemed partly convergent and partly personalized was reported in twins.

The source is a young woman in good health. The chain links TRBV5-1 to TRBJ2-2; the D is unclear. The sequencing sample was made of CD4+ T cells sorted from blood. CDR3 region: CASSLDSRDTGELFF. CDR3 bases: TGCGCCAGCAGCTTGGACAGCCGCGACACCGGGGAGCTGTTTTTT.